This T cell receptor (beta chain) was retrieved from a study of blood T cell repertoires in COVID-19. Study summary: Some COVID-19 samples were acute and others convalescent; all came from the United States, Italy and Spain. Sample material is recorded as cDNA or gDNA derived from T cells, B-cell-depleted T cells, or PBMCs.

This clone was seen only once. Using immunoSEQ multiplex PCR, the repertoire was profiled, and TCRdb retains in-frame clones only, with some absent. The sample contains about 140,000 clones, 80% to 90% of which appear only once. The CDR3 is made up of 16 amino acids. Trimming cost V 8 bases and J 1 base; bases outside gene matches: 6. The germline V gene has CDR1 LGHDT and CDR2 YNNKEL (reference sequence). Sequenced material: peripheral blood. The receptor's source is a woman aged 40 to 49 with acute or convalescent COVID-19. The chain joins TRBV3-1 (or the pseudogene TRBV3-2) to TRBJ2-3; 13 bases agree with TRBD2. In DNA, the CDR3 is TGTGCCAGCGGCCTCGGACTAGCGGGGGGCACAGATACGCAGTATTTT. Translating gives CASGLGLAGGTDTQYF.